This TCR beta chain stems from a study of shared clonotypes between healthy human individuals. It was roughly 100 million PBMCs that unsorted samples used for genomic DNA. The unsorted PBMC replicate PCRs were performed with about 300 ng DNA, some 32,000 T cell genomes. As originally analysed: As immunoSEQ supplied junction-only sequences (without quality scores), filtering differed. Method: immunoSEQ multiplex PCR; TCRdb's copy keeps in-frame clones and lacks some. Clone size and the V and J calls come from that table; the DNA yielded D and trimming. The sample contains 470,000 or so clones, approximately 82% of which appear only once. Comment on this clone: As yet, its antigen is unknown.

Whole-study findings and limits: Researchers sampled only blood; tissue repertoires likely differ.

The origin of this receptor is a woman aged 35 to 49 in good health. Some clones in this sample may be carry-over from other donors' samples. Sequenced sample: PBMCs.

The CDR3 region is CAGGDRGLDTQYF. The CDR3 nucleotides read TGTGCTGGGGGGGACAGGGGGCTGGATACGCAGTATTTT. The chain recombines TRBV7-2 with TRBJ2-3; 12 positions match TRBD1. This CDR3 spans 13 amino acids. Germline loops: CDR1 SGHTA, CDR2 FQGNSA.